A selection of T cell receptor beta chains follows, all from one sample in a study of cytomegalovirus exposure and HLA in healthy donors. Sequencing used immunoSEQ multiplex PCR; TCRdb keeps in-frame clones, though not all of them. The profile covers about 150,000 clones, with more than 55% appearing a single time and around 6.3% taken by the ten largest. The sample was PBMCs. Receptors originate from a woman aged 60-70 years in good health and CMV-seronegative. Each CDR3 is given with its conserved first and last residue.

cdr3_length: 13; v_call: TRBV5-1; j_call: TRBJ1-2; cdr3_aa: CASSLDRGYGYTF
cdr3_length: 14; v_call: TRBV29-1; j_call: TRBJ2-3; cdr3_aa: CSSLGGGRVDTQYF
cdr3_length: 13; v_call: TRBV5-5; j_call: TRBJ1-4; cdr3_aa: CASSGVGAEKLFF
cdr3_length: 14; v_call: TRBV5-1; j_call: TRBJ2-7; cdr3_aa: CASRPLGAGDEQYF
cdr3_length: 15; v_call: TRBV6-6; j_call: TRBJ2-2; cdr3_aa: CASSYGGVGTGELFF
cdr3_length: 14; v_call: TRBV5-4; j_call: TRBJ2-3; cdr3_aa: CASSPRTRPDTQYF
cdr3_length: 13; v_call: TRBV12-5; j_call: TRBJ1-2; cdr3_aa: CASGLPQGIRYTF
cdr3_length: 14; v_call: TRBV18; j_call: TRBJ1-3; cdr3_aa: CASSRGVTGNTIYF
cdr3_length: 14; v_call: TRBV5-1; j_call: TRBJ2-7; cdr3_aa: CASSSQTGLGEQYF
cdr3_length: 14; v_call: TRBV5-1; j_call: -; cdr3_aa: CASSLDLGGYEQYF
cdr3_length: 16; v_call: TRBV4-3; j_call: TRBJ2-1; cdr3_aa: CASSQELAGGYNEQFF
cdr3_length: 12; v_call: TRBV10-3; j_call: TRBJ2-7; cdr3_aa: CAISDEPYEQYF
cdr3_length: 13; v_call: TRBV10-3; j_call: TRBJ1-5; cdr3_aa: CATDRGGNQPQHF
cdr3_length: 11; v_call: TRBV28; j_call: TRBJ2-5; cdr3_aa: CASSAPAAQYF
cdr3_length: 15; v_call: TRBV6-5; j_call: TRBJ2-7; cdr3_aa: CASSYSASGSYEQYF
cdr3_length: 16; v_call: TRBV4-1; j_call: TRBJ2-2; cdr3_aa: CASSQGPGANTGELFF
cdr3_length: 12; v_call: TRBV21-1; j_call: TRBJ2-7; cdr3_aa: CASSKQGHEQYF
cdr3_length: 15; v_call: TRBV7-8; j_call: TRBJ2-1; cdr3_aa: CASIGRRGGINEQFF
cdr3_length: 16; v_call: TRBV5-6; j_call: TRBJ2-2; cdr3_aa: CASSLLTGLEHGELFF
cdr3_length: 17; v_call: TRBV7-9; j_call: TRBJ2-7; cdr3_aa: CASSLVRLTGDPYEQYF
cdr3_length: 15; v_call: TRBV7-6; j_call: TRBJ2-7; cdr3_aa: CASSSLASGGGEQYF
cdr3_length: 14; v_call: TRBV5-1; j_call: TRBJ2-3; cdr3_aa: CASSAQGFTDTQYF
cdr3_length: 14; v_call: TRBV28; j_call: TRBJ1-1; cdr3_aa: CASNKVYAGGEAFF
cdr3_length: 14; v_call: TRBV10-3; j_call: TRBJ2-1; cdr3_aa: CAIKGGNSYNEQFF
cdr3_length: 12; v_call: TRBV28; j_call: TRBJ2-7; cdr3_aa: CASRSGSHEQYF